Listed below are T cell receptor beta chains from one sample, sequenced in a study of T cell responses to AZD1222 COVID-19 vaccine. Repertoires were generated with immunoSEQ multiplex PCR, while TCRdb's copy carries only in-frame clones and drops some. The sample shows 70,000 or so clones, roughly 84% of them seen only once. The material sequenced was peripheral blood, taken on day 0 of AZD1222 vaccination. These receptors all come from an adult in good health. Both conserved end residues are part of each CDR3. The D gene is left open where the match is weak. Clone size is stated in some rows and not others, as once, few, many or a class when expanded.

CASSYSDTQYF	TGTGCCAGCAGTTATAGTGATACGCAGTATTTT	-	TRBJ2-3	TRBV6-2/TRBV6-3	-
CASSKGQGIYTF	TGTGCCAGCAGTAAGGGACAGGGAATTTACACCTTC	TRBD1	TRBJ1-2	TRBV6-4	once
CASNKGQGGGYTF	TGTGCCAGCAATAAGGGACAGGGGGGCGGCTACACCTTC	TRBD1	TRBJ1-2	TRBV28	-
CAWSLLGTDTF	TGTGCCTGGAGTCTTCTGGGGACAGACACCTTC	TRBD1	TRBJ1-2	TRBV30	-
CASSFPGNSNQPQHF	TGTGCCAGCAGTTTTCCCGGGAATAGCAATCAGCCCCAGCATTTT	-	TRBJ1-5	TRBV28	-
CAISSEQVQYF	TGTGCCATCAGCTCGGAACAAGTGCAGTACTTC	-	TRBJ2-7	TRBV10-3	-
CASDPGQTSNQPQHF	TGTGCCAGTGATCCGGGACAGACTAGCAATCAGCCCCAGCATTTT	TRBD1	TRBJ1-5	TRBV19	few
CASSSGYGYTF	TGTGCCAGCAGCTCAGGCTATGGCTACACCTTC	-	TRBJ1-2	TRBV7-2	-
CASSQGGYEQYF	TGTGCCAGCAGCCAAGGGGGCTACGAGCAGTACTTC	-	TRBJ2-7	TRBV3-1/TRBV3-2	few
CVSSLVRGGSDTQYF	TGCGTCAGCAGCTTGGTGCGCGGGGGCTCTGATACGCAGTATTTT	-	TRBJ2-3	TRBV5-1	-
CAWSRQGARGNQPQHF	TGTGCCTGGAGTCGACAGGGGGCGCGGGGCAATCAGCCCCAGCATTTT	TRBD1	TRBJ1-5	TRBV30	-